This TCR beta chain was sequenced for a study of control samples from healthy donors and cancer patients. TCRdb's copy holds only in-frame clones and misses some; the assay was immunoSEQ multiplex PCR. The sample comprises 150,000 to 200,000 clones, just over 90% of which are singletons, and 1.4% rests with the top ten. Trimming shortened V by 4 bases and J by 6 bases, and 12 bases separated the two germline ends. Germline V CDR1 and CDR2: KGHSH, LQKENI. CDR3 size: 13 residues. The J gene is TRBJ1-2, the V gene TRBV18; D perhaps matches TRBD1 (5 bases). Material: blood. The receptor was isolated from a man aged 25-45 years in good health. The CDR3 bases are TGTGCCAGCTCACTGGAAGGGGTGGATGGCTACACCTTC. Its translation is CASSLEGVDGYTF.